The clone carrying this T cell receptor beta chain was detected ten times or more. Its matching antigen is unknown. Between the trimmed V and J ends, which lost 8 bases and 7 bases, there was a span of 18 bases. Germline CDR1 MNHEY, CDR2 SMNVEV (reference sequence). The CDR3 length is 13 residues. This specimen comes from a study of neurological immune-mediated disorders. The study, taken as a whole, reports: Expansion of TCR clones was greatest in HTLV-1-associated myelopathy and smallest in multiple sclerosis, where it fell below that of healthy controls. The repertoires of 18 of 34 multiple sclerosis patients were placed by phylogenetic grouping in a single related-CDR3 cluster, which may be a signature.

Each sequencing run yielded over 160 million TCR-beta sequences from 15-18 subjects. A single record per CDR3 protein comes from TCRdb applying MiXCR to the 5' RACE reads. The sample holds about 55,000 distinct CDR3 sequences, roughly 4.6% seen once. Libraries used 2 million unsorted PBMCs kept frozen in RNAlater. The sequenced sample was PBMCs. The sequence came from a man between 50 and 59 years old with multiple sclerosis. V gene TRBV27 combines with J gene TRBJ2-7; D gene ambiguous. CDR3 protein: CASSVGVLGEQYF. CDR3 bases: TGTGCCAGCTCCGTCGGAGTCTTAGGGGAGCAGTACTTC.